One sample yielded the 16 T cell receptor beta chains listed below, sequenced in a study of blood T cell repertoires in COVID-19. Only in-frame clones appear in the TCRdb table, and some are missing; sequencing was by immunoSEQ multiplex PCR. The repertoire holds about 360,000 clones, with approximately 86% as singletons. Sequences were obtained from peripheral blood. These receptors were collected from a woman aged 55-69 years with COVID-19, enrolled during active disease.

This clone was detected a few times. The DNA of the CDR3 is TGTGCCAGCTCACCACCGGGGGAGGGTAATTCACCCCTCCACTTT. Translating it yields CASSPPGEGNSPLHF. The chain uses TRBV18 and TRBJ1-6; TRBD1 might be the D (5 bases). Germline CDR1 KGHSH, CDR2 LQKENI. The V and J ends lost 0 bases and 6 bases respectively, with 9 bases between them. The CDR3 covers 15 residues.

The V gene is TRBV9, the J gene TRBJ1-1, with D tentatively TRBD1 (5 bases). V lost 4 bases to trimming and J lost 0 bases, with 16 bases between them. There are 16 residues in the CDR3. Germline assignment: CDR1 SGDLS and CDR2 YYNGEE. The CDR3 sequence: CASSPDSPRMNTEAFF. The CDR3 DNA sequence: TGTGCCAGCAGCCCCGACAGTCCACGTATGAACACTGAAGCTTTCTTT.

The chain carries TRBV6-5 and TRBJ2-7; TRBD1 matches at 11 bases. CDR1 is MNHEY and CDR2 is SVGAGI in the germline V gene. The length of the CDR3 is 15 residues. Losses at the gene ends were 6 bases for V and 1 base for J; bases not matched to a gene: 5. The CDR3 bases are TGTGCCAGCAGCATAGGGACAGGGGGTTCCTACGAGCAGTACTTC. Amino acid sequence: CASSIGTGGSYEQYF.

The chain uses TRBV11-1 and TRBJ1-2; D gene ambiguous. Germline CDR1 reads SGHAT; CDR2 reads FQDESV (reference sequence). The CDR3 is made up of 13 amino acids. Trimming took off 3 bases at V and 4 bases at J, with 9 bases between the two ends. The CDR3 DNA follows: TGTGCCAGCAGCTTCGGGAAAGCCTATGGCTACACCTTC. This gives the protein CASSFGKAYGYTF.

This chain joins TRBV9 and TRBJ2-2; 7 nucleotides match TRBD1. The germline CDR1 and CDR2 sequences are SGDLS and YYNGEE. The CDR3 has 13 residues. Trimming took 4 bases from V and 8 from J; bases not matched to a gene: 5. In DNA, the CDR3 is TGTGCCAGCAGCAACAGGGGAAGAGGGGAGCTGTTTTTT. Its protein product is CASSNRGRGELFF.

The chain carries TRBV3-1 (or the pseudogene TRBV3-2) and TRBJ2-7; TRBD1 agrees at 9 bases. CDR3 length equals 14 residues. V was clipped by 3 bases and J by 5 bases; unmatched bases: 5. CDR1 LGHDT and CDR2 YNNKEL come from the germline V gene (reference sequence). CDR3 sequence reads: CASSQVGTGHEQYF. CDR3 coding DNA: TGTGCCAGCAGCCAGGTCGGGACAGGGCACGAGCAGTACTTC.

J is TRBJ1-1 and V is TRBV30, with 10 bases identical to TRBD1. Trimming cost V 2 bases and J 5 bases; bases outside gene matches: 8. The germline CDR1 and CDR2 sequences are GTSNPN and SVGIG (reference sequence). The CDR3 runs 15 residues. In DNA, the CDR3 is TGTGCCTGGAGTAATAAGGGACAGGGGACAACTGAAGCTTTCTTT. Translating it yields CAWSNKGQGTTEAFF.

This rearrangement joins TRBV21-1 to TRBJ2-5; the D call of TRBD2 is as the table states it, not checked on the DNA. TRBV21-1 is listed as a pseudogene. The CDR3 totals 17 residues. The CDR3 DNA reads as TGTGCCAGCAGCAGCCGCGGGACTAGCGGGGCTGAAGAGACCCAGTACTTC. It encodes CASSSRGTSGAEETQYF.

As regards this clone: This sample includes further DNA sequences coding for the same CDR3. This rearrangement joins TRBV7-2 to TRBJ1-5; 7 nucleotides line up with TRBD1. Losses at the gene ends were 0 bases for V and 2 bases for J; bases not matched to a gene: 7. This CDR3 comprises 17 residues. Germline CDR1 reads SGHTA; CDR2 reads FQGNSA. The CDR3 nucleotides are TGTGCCAGCAGCTTAGCGGGGGGAGGACAGGGCAATCAGCCCCAGCATTTT. Translated, it gives CASSLAGGGQGNQPQHF. The complete variable domain, with remaining parts taken from reference TRBV7-2 and TRBJ1-5, reads GAGVSQSPSNKVTEKGKDVELRCDPISGHTALYWYRQSLGQGLEFLIYFQGNSAPDKSGLPSDRFSAERTGGSVSTLTIQRTQQEDSAVYLCASSLAGGGQGNQPQHFGDGTRLSIL.

The chain is built from TRBV21-1 and TRBJ2-7; TRBD2, the table's D call, was not compared with the DNA. TRBV21-1 corresponds to a pseudogene. The length of the CDR3 is 15 residues. The CDR3 bases are TGTGCCAGCAGCAAAGCCTCCGGGACTAGCAACGAGCAGTACTTC. Translation: CASSKASGTSNEQYF.

The J gene is TRBJ2-5, the V gene TRBV10-3, with D uncertain. Looked up from germline, CDR1 is ENHRY and CDR2 is SYGVKD. The V end was cut by 7 bases, the J end by 1 base, with 10 bases between. This CDR3 spans 13 amino acids. The CDR3 bases are TGTGCCATCACCCCCTCCAGCCAAGAGACCCAGTACTTC. Translated: CAITPSSQETQYF.

The chain joins TRBV9 to TRBJ2-7; D ambiguous. Germline values: CDR1 SGDLS, CDR2 YYNGEE. Trimming shortened V by 3 bases and J by 5 bases, and 6 bases separated the two germline ends. CDR3 length: 11 amino acids. The CDR3, as DNA: TGTGCCAGCAGCGCCCGGGACGAGCAGTACTTC. Its translation is CASSARDEQYF.

J is TRBJ1-1 and V is TRBV30, with D possibly matching TRBD1 (5 bases). The CDR3 has 13 amino acids. Per germline, CDR1 GTSNPN and CDR2 SVGIG (reference sequence). Trimming took off 0 bases at V and 4 bases at J, with 9 bases between the two ends. The chain's CDR3 is CAWSVGVGTEAFF. The CDR3 DNA reads TGTGCCTGGAGTGTAGGGGTCGGCACTGAAGCTTTCTTT.

This clone turned up a few times. This chain joins TRBV15 and TRBJ2-2; possibly TRBD1 for D (5 bases). Deletions cut 1 base from V and 2 bases from J, with 8 bases between. Germline V gene sequence: CDR1 LNHNV, CDR2 YYDKDF (reference sequence). The CDR3 is made up of 15 amino acids. The CDR3 sequence is CATSRGQYNTGELFF. CDR3 DNA: TGTGCCACCAGCAGAGGACAGTACAACACCGGGGAGCTGTTTTTT.

On this clone: Other DNA sequences from this sample encode an identical CDR3 as well. The chain combines TRBV9 with TRBJ2-7, with TRBD2 matching 8 bases. In germline, CDR1 is SGDLS, CDR2 YYNGEE. The CDR3 covers 12 residues. V lost 4 bases and J lost 5; bases outside the gene matches: 2. CDR3 DNA sequence: TGTGCCAGCAGCCCGGGGGGGAACGAGCAGTACTTC. Its protein product is CASSPGGNEQYF.

The V call is TRBV10-2, the J call TRBJ2-1, with TRBD2 matching over 8 bases. The CDR3 consists of 16 residues. The J segment lost 4 bases and the V segment lost 0 bases, leaving 5 bases of the junction unmatched. Germline values: CDR1 WSHSY, CDR2 SAAADI. Here the CDR3 DNA reads TGCGCCAGCAGTGAGTCAATAGCGGGGTTTTACAATGAGCAGTTCTTC. Amino acid sequence: CASSESIAGFYNEQFF.